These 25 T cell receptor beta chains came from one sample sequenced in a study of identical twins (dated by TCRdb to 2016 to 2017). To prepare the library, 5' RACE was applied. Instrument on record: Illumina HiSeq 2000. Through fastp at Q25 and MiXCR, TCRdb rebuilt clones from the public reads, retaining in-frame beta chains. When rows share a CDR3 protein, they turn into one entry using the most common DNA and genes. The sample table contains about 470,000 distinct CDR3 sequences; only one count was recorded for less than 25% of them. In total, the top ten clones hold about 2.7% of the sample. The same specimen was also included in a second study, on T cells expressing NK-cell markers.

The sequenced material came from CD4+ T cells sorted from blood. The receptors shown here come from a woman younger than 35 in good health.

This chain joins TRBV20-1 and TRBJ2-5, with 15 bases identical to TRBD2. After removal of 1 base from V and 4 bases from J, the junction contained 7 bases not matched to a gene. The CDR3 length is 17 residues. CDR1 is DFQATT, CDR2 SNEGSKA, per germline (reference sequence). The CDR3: CSARGTSGRARRETQYF. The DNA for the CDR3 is TGCAGTGCTAGAGGGACTAGCGGGAGGGCTAGGCGAGAGACCCAGTACTTC.

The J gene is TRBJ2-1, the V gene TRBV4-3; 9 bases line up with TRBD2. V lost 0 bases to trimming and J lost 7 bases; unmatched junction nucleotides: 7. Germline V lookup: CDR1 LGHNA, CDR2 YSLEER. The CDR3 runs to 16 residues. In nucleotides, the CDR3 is TGCGCCAGCAGCCAAGATGCGATAGCGGGGGAGAATGAGCAGTTCTTC. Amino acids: CASSQDAIAGENEQFF.

The CDR3: CASSDRTSGRWETQYF. Written as DNA, the CDR3 is TGCGCCAGCAGTGATCGGACTAGCGGGAGATGGGAGACCCAGTACTTC. The V and J genes are TRBV10-2 and TRBJ2-5, with 13 bases matching TRBD2. The CDR3 length is 16 residues. Trimming cost V 3 bases and J 5 bases; bases outside gene matches: 6. CDR1 is WSHSY and CDR2 is SAAADI in the germline V gene.

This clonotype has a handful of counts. The chain's CDR3 is CSARASSGANVLTF. DNA of the CDR3: TGCAGTGCTAGAGCTAGCTCTGGGGCCAACGTCCTGACTTTC. V gene TRBV20-1 combines with J gene TRBJ2-6, with D unresolved. Germline CDR1 DFQATT, CDR2 SNEGSKA (reference sequence). The ends were cut back, 1 base at V and 0 bases at J, with 4 bases in the middle. This CDR3 comprises 14 residues.

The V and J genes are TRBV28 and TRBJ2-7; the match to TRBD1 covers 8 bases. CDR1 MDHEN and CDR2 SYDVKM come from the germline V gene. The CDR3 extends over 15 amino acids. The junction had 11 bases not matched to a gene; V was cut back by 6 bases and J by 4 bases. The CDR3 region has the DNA TGTGCCAGCAGCCCCGCCGGGACAGGAATTTACGAGCAGTACTTC. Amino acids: CASSPAGTGIYEQYF.

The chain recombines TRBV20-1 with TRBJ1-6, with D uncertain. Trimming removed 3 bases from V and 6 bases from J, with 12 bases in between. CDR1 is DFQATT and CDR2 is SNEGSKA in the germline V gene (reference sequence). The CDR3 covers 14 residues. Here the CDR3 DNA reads TGCAGTGCTAGGGAGGGAACCCTTAATTCACCCCTCCACTTT. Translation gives CSAREGTLNSPLHF.

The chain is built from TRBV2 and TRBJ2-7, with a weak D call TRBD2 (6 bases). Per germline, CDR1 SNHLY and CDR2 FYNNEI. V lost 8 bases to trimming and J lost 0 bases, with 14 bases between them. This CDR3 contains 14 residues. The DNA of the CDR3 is TGTGCCAGCCAACGGGGCGGGACCTCCTACGAGCAGTACTTC. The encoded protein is CASQRGGTSYEQYF.

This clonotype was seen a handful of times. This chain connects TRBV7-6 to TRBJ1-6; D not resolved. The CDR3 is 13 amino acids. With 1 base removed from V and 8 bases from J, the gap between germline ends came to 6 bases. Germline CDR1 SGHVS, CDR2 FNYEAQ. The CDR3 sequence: CASSLVRDSPLHF. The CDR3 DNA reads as TGTGCCAGCAGCTTAGTGAGGGATTCACCCCTCCACTTT.

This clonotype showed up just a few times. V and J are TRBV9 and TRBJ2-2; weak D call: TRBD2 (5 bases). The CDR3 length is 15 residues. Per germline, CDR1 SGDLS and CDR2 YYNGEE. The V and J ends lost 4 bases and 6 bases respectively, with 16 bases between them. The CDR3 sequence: CASSSRGLQAGELFF. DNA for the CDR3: TGTGCCAGCAGCTCCCGTGGACTTCAGGCCGGGGAGCTGTTTTTT.

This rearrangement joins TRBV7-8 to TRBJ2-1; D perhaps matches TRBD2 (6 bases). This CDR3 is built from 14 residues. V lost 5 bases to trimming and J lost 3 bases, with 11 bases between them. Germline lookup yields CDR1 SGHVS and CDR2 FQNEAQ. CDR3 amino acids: CASSRSTSYNEQFF. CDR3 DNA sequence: TGTGCCAGCAGCCGGTCGACTAGCTACAATGAGCAGTTCTTC.

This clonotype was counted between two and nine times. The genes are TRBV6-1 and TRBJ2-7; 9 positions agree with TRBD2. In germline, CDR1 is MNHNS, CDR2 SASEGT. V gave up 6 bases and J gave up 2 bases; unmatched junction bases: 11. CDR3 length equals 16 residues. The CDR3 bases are TGTGCCAGCAGCCCCTTCGGACTAGCGAAGACCTACGAGCAGTACTTC. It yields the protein CASSPFGLAKTYEQYF.

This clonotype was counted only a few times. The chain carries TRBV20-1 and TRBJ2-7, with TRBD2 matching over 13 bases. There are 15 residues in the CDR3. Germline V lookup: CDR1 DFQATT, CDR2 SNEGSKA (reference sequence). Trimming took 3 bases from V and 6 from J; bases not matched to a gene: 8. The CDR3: CSARRGLAGSAEQYF. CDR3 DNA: TGCAGTGCTAGGAGGGGACTAGCGGGATCTGCCGAGCAGTACTTC.

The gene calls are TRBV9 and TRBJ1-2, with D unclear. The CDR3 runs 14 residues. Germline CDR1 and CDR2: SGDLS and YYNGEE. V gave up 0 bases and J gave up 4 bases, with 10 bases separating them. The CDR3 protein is CASSVVGSSYGYTF. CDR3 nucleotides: TGTGCCAGCAGCGTAGTTGGTTCCTCCTATGGCTACACCTTC.

The CDR3: CASRAGTNSYEQYF. The CDR3 coding sequence is TGTGCCAGCAGAGCCGGGACTAACTCCTACGAGCAGTACTTC. The chain joins TRBV27 to TRBJ2-7, with 7 bases matching TRBD2. This CDR3 has 14 amino acids. V gave up 6 bases and J gave up 0 bases; unmatched junction bases: 5. CDR1 and CDR2 from the germline V gene are MNHEY and SMNVEV (reference sequence).

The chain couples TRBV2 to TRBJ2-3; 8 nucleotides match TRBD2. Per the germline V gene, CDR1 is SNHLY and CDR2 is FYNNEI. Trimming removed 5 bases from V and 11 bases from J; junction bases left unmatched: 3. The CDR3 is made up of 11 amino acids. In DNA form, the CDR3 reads TGTGCCAGCAGTTCGAGCGGGGGGCAGTATTTT. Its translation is CASSSSGGQYF.

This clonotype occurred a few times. CDR3 nucleotide sequence: TGCGCCAGCAGCTTGGGACAGGAGACAGATACGCAGTATTTT. Protein product: CASSLGQETDTQYF. This chain links TRBV5-1 with TRBJ2-3, with D tentatively TRBD1 (6 bases). Germline V gives CDR1 SGHRS, CDR2 YFSETQ. This CDR3 is 14 amino acids long. The V end lost 0 bases, the J end lost 3 bases, and 8 bases lay between the germline ends.

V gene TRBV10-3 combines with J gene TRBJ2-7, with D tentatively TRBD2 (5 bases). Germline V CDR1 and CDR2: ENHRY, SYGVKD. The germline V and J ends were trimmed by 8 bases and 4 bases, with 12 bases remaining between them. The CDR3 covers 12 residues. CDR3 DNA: TGTGCCATCTCCCCGGGGTCTTACGAGCAGTACTTC. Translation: CAISPGSYEQYF.

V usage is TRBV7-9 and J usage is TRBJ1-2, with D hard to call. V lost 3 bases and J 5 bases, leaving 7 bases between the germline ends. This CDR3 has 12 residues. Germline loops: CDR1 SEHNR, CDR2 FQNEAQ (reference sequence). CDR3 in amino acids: CASSLDEYGYTF. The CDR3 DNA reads TGTGCCAGCAGCTTGGATGAGTATGGCTACACCTTC.

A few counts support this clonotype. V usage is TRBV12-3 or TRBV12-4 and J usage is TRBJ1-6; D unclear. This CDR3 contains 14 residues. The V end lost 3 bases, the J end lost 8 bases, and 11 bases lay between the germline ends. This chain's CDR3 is CASSFRTYDSPLHF. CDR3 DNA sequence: TGTGCCAGCAGTTTCAGGACGTACGATTCACCCCTCCACTTT.

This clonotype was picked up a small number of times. In DNA, the CDR3 is TGCAGTGCTAGCCGACAGGGAAGCACAGATACGCAGTATTTT. It codes for CSASRQGSTDTQYF. The J gene is TRBJ2-3, the V gene TRBV20-1, with TRBD1 identical over 7 bases. Germline lookup yields CDR1 DFQATT and CDR2 SNEGSKA (reference sequence). Trimming took 3 bases from V and 0 from J; bases not matched to a gene: 3. This CDR3 spans 14 amino acids.

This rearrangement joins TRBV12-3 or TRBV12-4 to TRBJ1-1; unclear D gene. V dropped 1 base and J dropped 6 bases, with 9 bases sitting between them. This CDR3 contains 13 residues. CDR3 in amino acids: CASSLGVGAEAFF. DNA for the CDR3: TGTGCCAGCAGTTTAGGAGTCGGCGCTGAAGCTTTCTTT.

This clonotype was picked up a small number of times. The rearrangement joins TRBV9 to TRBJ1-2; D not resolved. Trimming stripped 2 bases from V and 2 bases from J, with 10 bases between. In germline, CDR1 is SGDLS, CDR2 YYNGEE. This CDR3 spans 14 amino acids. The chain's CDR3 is CASSVGLTNYGYTF. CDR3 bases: TGTGCCAGCAGCGTCGGACTGACGAACTATGGCTACACCTTC.

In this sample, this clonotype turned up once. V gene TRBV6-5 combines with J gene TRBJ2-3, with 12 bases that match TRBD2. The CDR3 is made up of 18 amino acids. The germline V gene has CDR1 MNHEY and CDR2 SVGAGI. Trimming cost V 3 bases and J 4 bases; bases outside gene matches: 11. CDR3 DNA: TGTGCCAGCAGTTATTTCCTAGCGGGAGGGGTGATCCCAGATACGCAGTATTTT. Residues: CASSYFLAGGVIPDTQYF.

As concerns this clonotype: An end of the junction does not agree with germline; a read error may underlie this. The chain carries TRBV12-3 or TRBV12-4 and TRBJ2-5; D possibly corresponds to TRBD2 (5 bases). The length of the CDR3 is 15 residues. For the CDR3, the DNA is TGTGCCAGCACTTTAAACGGGGTGATGGGTGAGACCCAGTACTTC. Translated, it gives CASTLNGVMGETQYF.

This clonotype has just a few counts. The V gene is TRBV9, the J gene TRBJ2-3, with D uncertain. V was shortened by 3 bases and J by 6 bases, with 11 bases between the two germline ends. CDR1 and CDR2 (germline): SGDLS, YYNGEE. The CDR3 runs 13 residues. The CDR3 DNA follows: TGTGCCAGCAGCGACTACTGGGCGGATACGCAGTATTTT. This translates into CASSDYWADTQYF.